This T cell receptor beta chain was found in a study of Graves' ophthalmopathy and Graves' hyperthyroidism (dated by TCRdb to the late 2010s). As for the study more broadly: Peripheral blood was collected at initial diagnosis, before any treatment. To explore V-J signatures distinguishing ophthalmopathy from hyperthyroidism, a discovery set of 100 patients (roughly 45 ophthalmopathy, some 55 stable hyperthyroidism) was enrolled. For training and testing, the 100 or so patients in the discovery cohort were randomly divided in a 7:3 ratio. The study used TCR beta repertoire signatures to distinguish Graves' ophthalmopathy from Graves' hyperthyroidism and to predict progression to ophthalmopathy. T-cell repertoires of thyroid tissue and blood were compared in 5 or 6 hyperthyroidism patients. Following sample collection, hyperthyroidism patients were given methimazole at a starting dose of 30 mg daily, and ophthalmopathy patients were given high-dose intravenous methylprednisolone. An independent validation cohort comprised 18 to 20 hyperthyroidism patients and 15 to 17 patients who later progressed from hyperthyroidism to ophthalmopathy. In total, over 130 blood samples were TCR-sequenced: around 42 ophthalmopathy, under 80 hyperthyroidism and about 17 hyperthyroidism-to-ophthalmopathy patients.

For repertoire sequencing, TCR beta CDR3 regions were amplified from RNA transcripts. A first-round RT-PCR used HTBI primers with the Qiagen OneStep RT-PCR kit, followed by a second-round multiplex PCR, size selection and purification. Libraries were sequenced paired-end with 100 bp reads on an Illumina HiSeq2000. The authors' analysis ran thus. SOAPnuke was used to process the reads, throwing out any read that had adapters, had uncalled bases, had a mean Phred below 15, or lacked an exact constant-primer or identifier match. COPE v1.2.5 was used to merge high-quality paired reads. Unique nucleotide sequences were defined as clonotypes and aligned to IMGT TRB V, D and J references using MiTCR v1.1. Analysis was restricted to V-J combinations with a frequency above 0.0001, which covered approximately 99% of repertoires. A TCR clonal expansion and chaos score per V-J combination was defined as the ratio of F50 clonal expansion to chaos observed in the TCRdist matrix. Welch's t-statistics and random forest were used to narrow the features down to about twelve V-J combinations, which were then fed into a naive Bayes classifier. The similarity between thyroid and blood repertoires was quantified using the Morisita-Horn index. The public reads were quality trimmed at Q25 with fastp and then assembled into clones with MiXCR by TCRdb, keeping productive beta chains. Under each unique CDR3 protein, matching rows form one entry showing the most common genes and DNA. Clone size and V and J calls follow TCRdb, not the original study. This sample comprises under 800,000 distinct CDR3 sequences, 22% of them detected only once. The ten largest clones represent 7.1% of the sample.

This clonotype was seen a few times. This clone's antigen is unknown. The record has no base qualities; no much larger clone is one base away. A patient counted as having stable hyperthyroidism if there was no progression to ophthalmopathy within 18 months of follow-up. Hyperthyroidism patients were newly diagnosed, with disease duration under 2 months, and aged 18 to 65 years. Patients were excluded if they had other autoimmune diseases, uncontrolled infections, pregnancy or lactation. Diagnosis relied on clinical symptoms, serum thyroxine, TRAb, thyroid ultrasound and orbital computed tomography. Using Ficoll-Paque density gradient centrifugation, PBMCs were isolated from over 8.5 ml of fresh peripheral blood. Total RNA was extracted with Trizol reagent and quality-checked on an Agilent 2100 Bioanalyzer. In the germline V gene, CDR1 corresponds to MGHRA and CDR2 to YSYEKL. Germline trimming: 4 bases from V, 6 bases from J; junction bases outside gene matches: 12. Spanning cysteine to phenylalanine, the CDR3 consists of 16 amino acids. Of the read, only the CDR3 DNA is kept; its 48 bases are in frame from base 1.

General conclusions and limits of the study: Most expanded thyroid clonotypes with a frequency above 0.001 also appeared in blood, which suggests that blood repertoires may reflect the immune response in the thyroid. No statistical method was used to set the sample size in advance, and the investigators knew which group each participant was assigned to. In cross-validation, the 13-signature model distinguished ophthalmopathy from stable hyperthyroidism with 85% to 90% sensitivity and nearly 82% specificity, and in the test set the corresponding values were approximately 80% and 75%. In validation, the model predicted ophthalmopathy progression with over 60% sensitivity and approximately 72% specificity; eleven to twelve predicted patients were CT-confirmed with GO in a median of approximately six months.

The sequence was collected from a woman between 18 and 29 years old with stable Graves' hyperthyroidism. Some clones in this sample may be carry-over from other donors' samples. Donor details come from another sample of the same person, matched by shared clones. The rearranged chain carries TRBV4-1 and TRBJ1-5; 7 bases in between match TRBD1. The sequencing input was peripheral blood. The CDR3 loop reads CASSRNTGEGGQPQHF. At the DNA level, the sequence is TGCGCCAGCAGCCGCAATACAGGGGAGGGAGGTCAGCCCCAGCATTTT.